One sample yielded the 8 T cell receptor beta chains listed below, sequenced in a study of T cell changes during pregnancy in multiple sclerosis. Method: immunoSEQ multiplex PCR; TCRdb's copy keeps in-frame clones and lacks some. The sample yields approximately 40,000 clones, 70% to 90% seen once. The input for sequencing was CD4+ T cells from peripheral blood mononuclear cells, taken in the first trimester of pregnancy. The receptors stem from a female donor with multiple sclerosis, enrolled in a pregnancy study.

The rearrangement links TRBV5-6 to TRBJ1-3; 7 positions match TRBD1. The CDR3 is 14 amino acids. Germline V CDR1 and CDR2: SGHDT, YYEEEE. The V and J ends lost 2 bases and 4 bases, in that order; junction bases with no gene match: 3. CDR3 region: CASSFRGYGNTIYF. CDR3 nucleotides: TGTGCCAGCAGCTTCAGGGGGTACGGAAACACCATATATTTT.

The CDR3 region has the DNA TGTGCCAGCAGCCCCTCCCCAGGGCTACGCACCGGGGAGCTGTTTTTT. This translates into CASSPSPGLRTGELFF. The chain joins TRBV7-6 to TRBJ2-2; perhaps TRBD1 as D (5 bases). V lost 5 bases, J lost 4 bases, and 17 bases lay in between. Germline V gene lookup returns CDR1 SGHVS and CDR2 FNYEAQ. This CDR3 has 16 amino acids.

The gene calls are TRBV5-5 and TRBJ2-1; D is ambiguous. V was trimmed by 2 bases and J by 8 bases, leaving 11 bases between them. CDR3 length: 13 amino acids. Germline CDR1 SGHKS, CDR2 YYEKEE (reference sequence). CDR3 in amino acids: CASSFPHSDEQFF. CDR3 DNA sequence: TGTGCCAGCAGCTTCCCACATTCCGATGAGCAGTTCTTC.

The chain links TRBV27 to TRBJ1-1; 8 positions match TRBD1. Trimming cost V 3 bases and J 4 bases; bases outside gene matches: 4. Germline loops: CDR1 MNHEY, CDR2 SMNVEV (reference sequence). The CDR3 covers 14 residues. CDR3 in amino acids: CASSFQGATTEAFF. The CDR3 nucleotides read TGTGCCAGCAGTTTCCAGGGGGCGACCACTGAAGCTTTCTTT.

This clone has only one observation. The chain links TRBV2 to TRBJ2-7; TRBD1 aligns across 8 bases. This CDR3 is built from 14 residues. The V and J ends lost 6 bases and 2 bases, in that order; junction bases with no gene match: 6. The V gene's germline CDR1 is SNHLY and CDR2 FYNNEI. The CDR3, as DNA: TGTGCCAGCAGGCCCCGACAGGGGACCTACGAGCAGTACTTC. Its translation: CASRPRQGTYEQYF.

This chain connects TRBV29-1 to TRBJ1-2; 9 positions agree with TRBD1. The ends lost 6 bases at V and 4 bases at J; junction bases unmatched: 9. Germline lookup yields CDR1 SQVTM and CDR2 ANQGSEA. This CDR3 has 14 amino acids. CDR3 coding DNA: TGCAGCGTCCATTTCCGGGACAGGGTCTATGGCTACACCTTC. This sequence encodes CSVHFRDRVYGYTF.

In this sample, this clone turned up a few times. The chain links TRBV15 to TRBJ2-7; TRBD1 aligns across 7 bases. Germline loops: CDR1 LNHNV, CDR2 YYDKDF (reference sequence). Losses at the gene ends were 3 bases for V and 3 bases for J; bases not matched to a gene: 5. This CDR3 has 14 residues. CDR3 protein: CATSREGTDYEQYF. The CDR3 nucleotides read TGTGCCACCAGCAGGGAAGGGACAGACTACGAGCAGTACTTC. The full variable domain, its missing parts supplied by reference TRBV15 and TRBJ2-7, is DAMVIQNPRYQVTQFGKPVTLSCSQTLNHNVMYWYQQKSSQAPKLLFHYYDKDFNNEADTPDNFQSRRPNTSFCFLDIRSPGLGDTAMYLCATSREGTDYEQYFGPGTRLTVT.

The chain uses TRBV4-2 and TRBJ1-1; D is uncertain. V lost 1 base, J lost 3 bases, and 9 bases lay in between. Germline V CDR1 and CDR2: LGHNA, YNFKEQ. The CDR3 covers 14 residues. The CDR3 DNA follows: TGTGCCAGCAGCCAAGTTGTGAGTGACACTGAAGCTTTCTTT. Translating gives CASSQVVSDTEAFF.